This TCR beta chain was sequenced for a study of response to subunit inactivated influenza vaccine. About this clonotype itself: As yet, its antigen is unknown.

General observations from the study: With each seasonal influenza vaccination, the authors suggested, few new T cells are recruited.

Using its own MiXCR run on the RT-PCR reads, TCRdb lists one record per CDR3 protein. The sample has roughly 630,000 distinct CDR3 sequences, 11% to 15% seen once; the top ten hold 6.5% to 8%. The CDR3 is made up of 11 amino acids. V dropped 6 bases and J dropped 13; count of bases not matched to a gene: 3. CDR1 and CDR2 from the germline V gene are GTSNPN and SVGIG (reference sequence). Sequenced material: PBMCs from blood, taken 14 days before vaccination. V and J are TRBV30 and TRBJ2-1; TRBD2 agrees at 13 bases. The TCR sequence derives from a man between 50 and 59 years old who received an inactivated influenza vaccine. The DNA of the CDR3 is TGTGCCTGCGGACTAGCGGGGGTTCAGTTCTTC. This translates into CACGLAGVQFF.